These 19 T cell receptor beta chains share one sample of origin, sequenced in a study of T cell responses to AZD1222 COVID-19 vaccine. Clones were sequenced by immunoSEQ multiplex PCR, and TCRdb holds only the in-frame ones, with some missing. The sample carries 190,000 or so clones, roughly 92% recorded once. Sequencing was performed on peripheral blood, taken 28 days after the second AZD1222 dose. The receptors here all came from an adult who received the AZD1222 COVID-19 vaccine.

V and J are TRBV27 and TRBJ1-1; 7 nucleotides line up with TRBD1. The CDR3 extends over 17 amino acids. V dropped 3 bases and J dropped 3; count of bases not matched to a gene: 13. From germline, CDR1 is MNHEY and CDR2 SMNVEV (reference sequence). The CDR3 is CASSFHRGQRQDTEAFF. CDR3 DNA: TGTGCCAGCAGTTTCCATAGGGGACAGAGACAGGACACTGAAGCTTTCTTT.

The rearrangement joins TRBV12-5 to TRBJ1-1; D gene unclear. Trimming cost V 1 base and J 1 base, with 1 base left between them. The CDR3 extends over 12 amino acids. The V gene's germline CDR1 is LGHNT and CDR2 FRNRAP. The CDR3 sequence: CASGLENTEAFF. The CDR3 DNA reads TGTGCTAGTGGTTTGGAGAACACTGAAGCTTTCTTT. Combining the CDR3 with reference TRBV12-5 and TRBJ1-1 gives the whole variable domain DARVTQTPRHKVTEMGQEVTMRCQPILGHNTVFWYRQTMMQGLELLAYFRNRAPLDDSGMPKDRFSAEMPDATLATLKIQPSEPRDSAVYFCASGLENTEAFFGQGTRLTVV.

The J gene is TRBJ1-1, the V gene TRBV20-1; D gene uncertain. V lost 5 bases and J lost 6, with 7 bases in between. Germline V CDR1 and CDR2: DFQATT, SNEGSKA (reference sequence). The CDR3 length is 10 residues. CDR3 amino acids: CSAQPSEAFF. The CDR3 region has the DNA TGCAGTGCTCAGCCCTCTGAAGCTTTCTTT.

This clone was recorded a few times. The V gene is TRBV10-3, the J gene TRBJ1-6; 11 nucleotides agree with TRBD1. The ends lost 10 bases at V and 5 bases at J; junction bases unmatched: 1. The CDR3 has 13 amino acids. Per the germline V gene, CDR1 is ENHRY and CDR2 is SYGVKD. In nucleotides, the CDR3 is TGTGCCACGGGACAGGGGGATAATTCACCCCTCCACTTT. Translated, it gives CATGQGDNSPLHF.

This clone appeared a few times. V is TRBV3-1 (or the pseudogene TRBV3-2) and J is TRBJ1-2; D not resolved. CDR1 is LGHDT and CDR2 is YNNKEL in the germline V gene (reference sequence). Between the trimmed V and J ends, which lost 0 bases and 4 bases, there was a span of 6 bases. This CDR3 spans 13 amino acids. CDR3 in amino acids: CASSQDIVYGYTF. As DNA, the CDR3 is TGTGCCAGCAGCCAAGATATCGTCTATGGCTACACCTTC.

The sample holds one count of this clone. J is TRBJ2-3 and V is TRBV5-1; D uncertain. Trimming pared 2 bases from V and 4 bases from J, leaving 11 bases between. Germline assignment: CDR1 SGHRS and CDR2 YFSETQ. This CDR3 is 14 amino acids long. In DNA form, the CDR3 reads TGCGCCAGCAGCTTCGGCGAGTCCCCAGATACGCAGTATTTT. It translates to CASSFGESPDTQYF.

This clone was found a few times. For the CDR3, the DNA is TGTGCCAGCAGCCTCGGGGACACCGCAACTAATGAAAAACTGTTTTTT. Protein product: CASSLGDTATNEKLFF. The chain links TRBV2 to TRBJ1-4, with a possible D match to TRBD1 (6 bases). Trimming pared 6 bases from V and 0 bases from J, leaving 14 bases between. Germline CDR1 is SNHLY and CDR2 is FYNNEI. The CDR3 consists of 16 residues. The variable domain in full, with the rest retrieved from reference TRBV2 and TRBJ1-4, is EPEVTQTPSHQVTQMGQEVILRCVPISNHLYFYWYRQILGQKVEFLVSFYNNEISEKSEIFDDQFSVERPDGSNFTLKIRSTKLEDSAMYFCASSLGDTATNEKLFFGSGTQLSVL.

The chain combines TRBV6-4 with TRBJ2-1, with TRBD2 matching over 9 bases. The CDR3 is 16 amino acids. Germline V gives CDR1 MRHNA, CDR2 SNTAGT. V lost 9 bases, J lost 5 bases, and 14 bases stayed unmatched. The CDR3 sequence: CARETTGTSRHNEQFF. The CDR3 nucleotides are TGTGCCAGAGAGACTACCGGGACTAGCAGGCACAATGAGCAGTTCTTC.

This clone was seen only once. This rearrangement joins TRBV12-5 to TRBJ2-7; perhaps D is TRBD1 or TRBD2 (7 bases each). CDR1 is LGHNT, CDR2 FRNRAP, per germline. Deletions cut 0 bases from V and 2 bases from J, with 17 bases between. The CDR3 is made up of 17 amino acids. The CDR3 reads CASGLVHGPGGAYEQYF. The CDR3 coding sequence is TGTGCTAGTGGTTTGGTACATGGGCCAGGGGGGGCCTACGAGCAGTACTTC.

The chain carries TRBV5-1 and TRBJ2-2; 12 nucleotides align to TRBD1. This CDR3 has 16 amino acids. Germline V gene sequence: CDR1 SGHRS, CDR2 YFSETQ. The V and J ends lost 3 bases and 4 bases, in that order; junction bases with no gene match: 4. CDR3 protein: CASSWDRGLGTGELFF. In DNA, the CDR3 is TGCGCCAGCAGCTGGGACAGGGGGCTGGGCACCGGGGAGCTGTTTTTT.

Only one count was recorded for this clone. This chain joins TRBV6-1 and TRBJ2-5, with TRBD1 identical over 9 bases. Per the germline V gene, CDR1 is MNHNS and CDR2 is SASEGT. V trimming: 2 bases; J trimming: 5 bases; junction bases outside the gene matches: 9. There are 16 residues in the CDR3. DNA of the CDR3: TGTGCCAGCAGTGAATCTTGGACAGGGGAGTTGGAGACCCAGTACTTC. Its protein is CASSESWTGELETQYF.

V is TRBV28 and J is TRBJ1-1; D not certain. Between the trimmed V and J ends, which lost 11 bases and 0 bases, there was a span of 10 bases. The CDR3 contains 12 residues. Germline CDR1 MDHEN, CDR2 SYDVKM. The CDR3 here is CARGRMNTEAFF. CDR3 DNA: TGTGCCCGGGGTAGGATGAACACTGAAGCTTTCTTT.

This rearrangement joins TRBV10-3 to TRBJ2-2, with 8 bases that match TRBD2. This CDR3 has 14 amino acids. Looked up from germline, CDR1 is ENHRY and CDR2 is SYGVKD. Germline trimming cut 10 bases from V and 3 bases from J; bases unmatched to any gene: 7. As DNA, the CDR3 is TGTGCCACCTCTGGGACTAGTCACACCGGGGAGCTGTTTTTT. Translation gives CATSGTSHTGELFF.

V gene TRBV21-1 combines with J gene TRBJ2-7; the DNA was not used to check the table's D call, TRBD2. TRBV21-1 is a pseudogene. This CDR3 is 16 amino acids long. The CDR3 nucleotides read TGTGCCAGCAGCAAAGCGCTTTTTTTCCCGGGGGACGAGCAGTACTTC. Encoded protein: CASSKALFFPGDEQYF.

This rearrangement joins TRBV4-1 to TRBJ2-1, with 7 bases aligning to TRBD2. The CDR3 has 18 residues. The V segment lost 4 bases and the J segment 3 bases; nucleotides outside the gene matches: 15. Germline V gene lookup returns CDR1 MGHRA and CDR2 YSYEKL. CDR3 sequence: CASSRHPTSAKYYNEQFF. The CDR3 DNA reads as TGCGCCAGCAGCCGCCACCCCACTAGCGCGAAGTACTACAATGAGCAGTTCTTC.

This clone has just one count. V usage is TRBV30 and J usage is TRBJ2-7; perhaps TRBD1 as D (6 bases). CDR3 length: 13 amino acids. Germline-derived CDR1 and CDR2 are GTSNPN and SVGIG (reference sequence). The germline V and J ends were trimmed by 5 bases and 4 bases, with 15 bases remaining between them. In DNA, the CDR3 is TGTGCCTGGGCCCCCGGGACATCGTACGAGCAGTACTTC. Translating it yields CAWAPGTSYEQYF.

The chain combines TRBV3-1 (or the pseudogene TRBV3-2) with TRBJ2-3, with D perhaps TRBD1 or TRBD2 (5 bases each). The CDR3 runs 15 residues. Germline assignment: CDR1 LGHDT and CDR2 YNNKEL (reference sequence). The V end lost 0 bases, the J end lost 6 bases, and 13 bases lay between the germline ends. The CDR3 here is CASSQDLGVLDTQYF. CDR3 DNA: TGTGCCAGCAGCCAAGACCTGGGGGTTTTGGATACGCAGTATTTT.

The genes are TRBV7-9 and TRBJ2-6; D not certain. The germline gives CDR1 SEHNR, CDR2 FQNEAQ (reference sequence). Trimming stripped 5 bases from V and 0 bases from J, with 17 bases between. The CDR3 totals 18 residues. The chain's CDR3 is CASSPEVGTTSGANVLTF. The CDR3 DNA reads as TGTGCCAGCAGCCCCGAAGTGGGAACGACCTCTGGGGCCAACGTCCTGACTTTC.

The genes are TRBV28 and TRBJ1-5; 8 bases map to TRBD1. The V gene end was trimmed by 5 bases and the J gene end by 8 bases; junction bases not matched to a gene: 8. This CDR3 has 14 amino acids. CDR1 MDHEN and CDR2 SYDVKM come from the germline V gene. CDR3 residues: CASSADRGIKPQHF. CDR3 coding DNA: TGTGCCAGCAGTGCCGACAGGGGCATAAAGCCCCAGCATTTT.